This T cell receptor (beta chain) appears in the sequencing data of a study of blood T cell repertoires in COVID-19. The table came from immunoSEQ multiplex PCR; TCRdb's copy has only in-frame clones and leaves some out. The profile covers about 270,000 clones, with roughly 86% appearing a single time and around 9% taken by the ten largest. Germline V gives CDR1 SGDLS, CDR2 YYNGEE. The CDR3 consists of 14 residues. Trimming cost V 4 bases and J 6 bases; bases outside gene matches: 9. This clone was picked up one time. This clonotype was obtained from a man aged 35 to 55 with active or convalescent COVID-19. Sequencing used peripheral blood. This chain connects TRBV9 to TRBJ2-7, with 8 bases fitting TRBD1. CDR3 sequence (DNA): TGTGCCAGCAGCCCCCGGACAGGGTCGGGCGAGCAGTACTTC. This translates into CASSPRTGSGEQYF.